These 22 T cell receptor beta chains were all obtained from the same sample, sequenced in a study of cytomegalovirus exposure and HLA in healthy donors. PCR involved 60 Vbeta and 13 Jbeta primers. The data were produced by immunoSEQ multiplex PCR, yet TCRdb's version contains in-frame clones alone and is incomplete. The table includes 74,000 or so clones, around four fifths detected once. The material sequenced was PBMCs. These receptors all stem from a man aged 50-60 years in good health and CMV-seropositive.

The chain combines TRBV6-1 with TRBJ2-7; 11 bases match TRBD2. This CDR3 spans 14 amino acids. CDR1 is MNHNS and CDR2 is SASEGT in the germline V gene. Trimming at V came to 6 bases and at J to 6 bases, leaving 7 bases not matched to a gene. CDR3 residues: CASSLLAGEGEQYF. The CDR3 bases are TGTGCCAGCAGCTTACTAGCGGGAGAGGGCGAGCAGTACTTC.

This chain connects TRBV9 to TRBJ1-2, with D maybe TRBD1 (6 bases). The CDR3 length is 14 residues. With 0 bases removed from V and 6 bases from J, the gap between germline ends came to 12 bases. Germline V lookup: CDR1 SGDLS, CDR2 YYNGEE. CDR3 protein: CASSVGPGANGYTF. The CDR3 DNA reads TGTGCCAGCAGCGTAGGGCCAGGGGCAAATGGCTACACCTTC.

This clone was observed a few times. CDR3 nucleotides: TGTGCCAGCAGCCTGGACAGAGAAAACATTCAGTACTTC. The encoded protein is CASSLDRENIQYF. The chain employs TRBV7-6 and TRBJ2-4, with D possibly being TRBD1 (6 bases). Germline CDR1 reads SGHVS; CDR2 reads FNYEAQ. The V and J ends lost 5 bases and 5 bases respectively, with 10 bases between them. The CDR3 spans 13 residues.

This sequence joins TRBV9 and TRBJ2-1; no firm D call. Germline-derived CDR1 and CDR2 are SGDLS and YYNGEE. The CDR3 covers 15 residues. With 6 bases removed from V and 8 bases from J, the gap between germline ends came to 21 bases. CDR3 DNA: TGTGCCAGCACCCTAGATCAGTCCGCACTCGATGAGCAGTTCTTC. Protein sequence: CASTLDQSALDEQFF.

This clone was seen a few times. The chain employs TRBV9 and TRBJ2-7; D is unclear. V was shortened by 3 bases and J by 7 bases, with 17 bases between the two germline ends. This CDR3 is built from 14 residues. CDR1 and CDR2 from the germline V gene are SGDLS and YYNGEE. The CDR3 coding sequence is TGTGCCAGCAGCGGCGGTCTTGCTGTGGGTGAGCAGTACTTC. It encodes CASSGGLAVGEQYF.

Written as DNA, the CDR3 is TGTGCCAGCAGCTCCTGGGACAGCGAAAAACTGTTTTTT. This translates into CASSSWDSEKLFF. The chain employs TRBV7-9 and TRBJ1-4; 7 bases map to TRBD1. After removal of 4 bases from V and 8 bases from J, the junction contained 4 bases not matched to a gene. This CDR3 region has 13 residues. Germline lookup yields CDR1 SEHNR and CDR2 FQNEAQ (reference sequence).

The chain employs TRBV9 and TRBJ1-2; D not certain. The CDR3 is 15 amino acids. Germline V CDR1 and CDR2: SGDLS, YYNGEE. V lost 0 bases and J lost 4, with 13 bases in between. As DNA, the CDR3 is TGTGCCAGCAGCGTAGTGGAGGCAGAGAGCTATGGCTACACCTTC. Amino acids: CASSVVEAESYGYTF. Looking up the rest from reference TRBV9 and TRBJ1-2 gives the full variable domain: DSGVTQTPKHLITATGQRVTLRCSPRSGDLSVYWYQQSLDQGLQFLIQYYNGEERAKGNILERFSAQQFPDLHSELNLSSLELGDSALYFCASSVVEAESYGYTFGSGTRLTVV.

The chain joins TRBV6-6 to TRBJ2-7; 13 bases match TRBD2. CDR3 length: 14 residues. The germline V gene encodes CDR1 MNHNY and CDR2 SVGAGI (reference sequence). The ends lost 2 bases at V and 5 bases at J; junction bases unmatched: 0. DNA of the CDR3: TGTGCCAGCAGTTACGGGACTAGCGGGAACGAGCAGTACTTC. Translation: CASSYGTSGNEQYF.

CDR3 in amino acids: CASSFLTSGRGEQFF. The CDR3 nucleotides read TGCGCCAGCAGCTTTTTGACTAGCGGGAGGGGAGAGCAGTTCTTC. The chain is built from TRBV4-1 and TRBJ2-1, with 14 bases lining up with TRBD2. Trimming removed 5 bases from V and 10 bases from J; junction bases left unmatched: 7. The CDR3 length is 15 residues. CDR1 and CDR2 (germline): MGHRA, YSYEKL.

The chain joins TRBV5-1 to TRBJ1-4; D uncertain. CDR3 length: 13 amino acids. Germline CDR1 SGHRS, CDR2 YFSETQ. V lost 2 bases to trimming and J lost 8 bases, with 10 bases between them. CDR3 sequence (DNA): TGCGCCAGCAGCTTAGGTGTGAGGGAAAAACTGTTTTTT. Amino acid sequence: CASSLGVREKLFF.

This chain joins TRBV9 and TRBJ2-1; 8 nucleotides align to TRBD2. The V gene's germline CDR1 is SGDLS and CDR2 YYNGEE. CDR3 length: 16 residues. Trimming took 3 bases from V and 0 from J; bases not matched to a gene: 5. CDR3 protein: CASSAQSGSSYNEQFF. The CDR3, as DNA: TGTGCCAGCAGCGCCCAGAGCGGGAGCTCCTACAATGAGCAGTTCTTC.

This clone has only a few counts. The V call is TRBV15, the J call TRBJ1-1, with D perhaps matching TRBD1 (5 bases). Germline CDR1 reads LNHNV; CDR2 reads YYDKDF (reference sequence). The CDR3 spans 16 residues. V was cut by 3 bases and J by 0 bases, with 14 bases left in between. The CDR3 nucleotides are TGTGCCACCAGCAGGGGTACAGGTTCTATGAACACTGAAGCTTTCTTT. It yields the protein CATSRGTGSMNTEAFF.

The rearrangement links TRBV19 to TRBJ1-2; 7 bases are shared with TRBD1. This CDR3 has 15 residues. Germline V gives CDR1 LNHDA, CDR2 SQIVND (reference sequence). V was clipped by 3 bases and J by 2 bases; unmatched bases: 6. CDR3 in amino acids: CASSIKGAVNYGYTF. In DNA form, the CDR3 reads TGTGCCAGTAGTATTAAGGGGGCCGTAAACTATGGCTACACCTTC. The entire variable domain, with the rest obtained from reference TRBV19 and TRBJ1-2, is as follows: DGGITQSPKYLFRKEGQNVTLSCEQNLNHDAMYWYRQDPGQGLRLIYYSQIVNDFQKGDIAEGYSVSREKKESFPLTVTSAQKNPTAFYLCASSIKGAVNYGYTFGSGTRLTVV.

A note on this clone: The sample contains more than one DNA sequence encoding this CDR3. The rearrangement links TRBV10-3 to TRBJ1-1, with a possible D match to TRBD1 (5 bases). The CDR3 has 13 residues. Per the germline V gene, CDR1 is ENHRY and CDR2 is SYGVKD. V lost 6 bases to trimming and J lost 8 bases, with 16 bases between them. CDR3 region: CAIRGTSGTEAFF. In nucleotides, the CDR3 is TGTGCCATCAGAGGGACTAGCGGCACCGAAGCTTTCTTT.

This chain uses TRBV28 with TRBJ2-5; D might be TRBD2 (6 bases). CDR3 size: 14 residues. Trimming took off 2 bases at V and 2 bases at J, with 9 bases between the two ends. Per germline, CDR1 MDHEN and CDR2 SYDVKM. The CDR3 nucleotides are TGTGCCAGCAGTTTAGCGGGAAGTCAAGAGACCCAGTACTTC. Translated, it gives CASSLAGSQETQYF.

The CDR3 is CASSQEGGRLETQYF. The CDR3 coding sequence is TGTGCCAGCAGCCAGGAAGGCGGGAGGCTAGAGACCCAGTACTTC. V gene TRBV5-4 combines with J gene TRBJ2-5; 8 bases are shared with TRBD2. Germline V CDR1 and CDR2: SGHNT, YYREEE (reference sequence). The V and J ends lost 4 bases and 4 bases, in that order; junction bases with no gene match: 9. CDR3 length equals 15 residues.

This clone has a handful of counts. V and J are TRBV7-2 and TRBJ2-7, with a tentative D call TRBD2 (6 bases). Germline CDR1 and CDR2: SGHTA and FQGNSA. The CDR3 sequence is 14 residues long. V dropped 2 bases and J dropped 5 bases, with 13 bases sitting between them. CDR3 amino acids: CASSLMRGGNEQYF. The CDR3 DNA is TGTGCCAGCAGCTTAATGAGGGGAGGAAACGAGCAGTACTTC.

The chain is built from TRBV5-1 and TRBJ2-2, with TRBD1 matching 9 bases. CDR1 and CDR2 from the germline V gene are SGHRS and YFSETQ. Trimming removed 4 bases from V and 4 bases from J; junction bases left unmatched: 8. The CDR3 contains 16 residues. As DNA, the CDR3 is TGCGCCAGCAGCAAAGAACAGGGGGCACCCACCGGGGAGCTGTTTTTT. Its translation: CASSKEQGAPTGELFF. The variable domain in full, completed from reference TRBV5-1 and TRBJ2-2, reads KAGVTQTPRYLIKTRGQQVTLSCSPISGHRSVSWYQQTPGQGLQFLFEYFSETQRNKGNFPGRFSGRQFSNSRSEMNVSTLELGDSALYLCASSKEQGAPTGELFFGEGSRLTVL.

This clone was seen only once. CDR3 residues: CASSLGPGLGIYEQYF. The DNA for the CDR3 is TGTGCCAGCAGCTTAGGCCCGGGACTAGGAATTTACGAGCAGTACTTC. The chain carries TRBV7-3 and TRBJ2-7; 8 nucleotides line up with TRBD2. The germline V gene has CDR1 SGHTA and CDR2 FQGTGA. The CDR3 is 16 amino acids. J was trimmed by 4 bases and V by 2 bases; bases with no gene match: 10.

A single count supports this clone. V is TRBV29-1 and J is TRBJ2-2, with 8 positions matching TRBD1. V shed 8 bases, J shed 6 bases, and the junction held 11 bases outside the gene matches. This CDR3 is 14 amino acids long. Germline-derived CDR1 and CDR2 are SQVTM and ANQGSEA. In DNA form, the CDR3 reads TGCAGCACCCCGACAGGGGCGGAATCCGGGGAGCTGTTTTTT. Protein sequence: CSTPTGAESGELFF.

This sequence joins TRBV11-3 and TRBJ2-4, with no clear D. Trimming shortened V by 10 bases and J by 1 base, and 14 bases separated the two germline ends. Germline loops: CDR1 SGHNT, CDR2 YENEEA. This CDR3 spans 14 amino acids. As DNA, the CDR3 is TGTGCCACCTCAGATCGGGTGGCCAAAAACATTCAGTACTTC. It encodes CATSDRVAKNIQYF.

The CDR3 is CASSLAGASSYEQYF. For the CDR3, the DNA is TGTGCCAGCAGCTTAGCGGGAGCGAGCTCCTACGAGCAGTACTTC. The chain has TRBV7-6 and TRBJ2-7, with D possibly being TRBD2 (5 bases). Per the germline V gene, CDR1 is SGHVS and CDR2 is FNYEAQ. Trimming removed 0 bases at V and 0 bases at J, with 9 bases between. The CDR3 contains 15 residues.